These T cell receptor beta chains were read from a single sample in a study of molecular identifiers for immune sequencing clone quantification. TCRdb reanalysed the PCR reads using MiXCR and keeps one entry per CDR3 protein. The sample records approximately 93,000 distinct CDR3 sequences, 20% to 30% being singletons. Material: naive CD8+ T cells from blood, with Jurkat cell RNA spiked in. These receptors were obtained from a human donor in good health. Some libraries in this study had Jurkat cell RNA spiked in. The CDR3 runs from the conserved cysteine through the conserved F or W. Fields, in order: J gene, V gene, CDR3 protein.

j_call: TRBJ2-2; v_call: TRBV19; cdr3_aa: CASSPTSGIYTGELFF
j_call: TRBJ2-2; v_call: TRBV11-2; cdr3_aa: CASSIDPGAGELFF
j_call: TRBJ2-3; v_call: TRBV28; cdr3_aa: CASRWGTDTQYF
j_call: TRBJ2-1; v_call: TRBV20-1; cdr3_aa: CSANRVDYNEQFF
j_call: TRBJ1-1; v_call: TRBV9; cdr3_aa: CASSVATENTEALF
j_call: TRBJ1-6; v_call: TRBV5-5; cdr3_aa: CASSLGQGSYNSPLHF
j_call: TRBJ2-7; v_call: TRBV4-3; cdr3_aa: CASSQGPVSSYEQYF
j_call: TRBJ2-2; v_call: TRBV5-4; cdr3_aa: CATGESLGELFF
j_call: TRBJ2-7; v_call: TRBV15; cdr3_aa: CATSSFLTSGTYEQYF
j_call: TRBJ1-3; v_call: TRBV27; cdr3_aa: CASTLRAGGGNTIYF
j_call: TRBJ2-4; v_call: TRBV29-1; cdr3_aa: CSVETGLRDIQYF
j_call: TRBJ1-5; v_call: TRBV7-9; cdr3_aa: CASSVDAGLHQPQHF
j_call: TRBJ2-1; v_call: TRBV20-1; cdr3_aa: CSARDQNKLEQFF
j_call: TRBJ2-6; v_call: TRBV11-2; cdr3_aa: CASSSSNRVAGANVRTF
j_call: TRBJ2-5; v_call: TRBV4-3; cdr3_aa: CASSPGQKETQYF
j_call: TRBJ1-1; v_call: TRBV2; cdr3_aa: CASSELVNTEAFF
j_call: TRBJ1-1; v_call: TRBV7-2; cdr3_aa: CASSYADLLNTEAFF
j_call: TRBJ1-4; v_call: TRBV5-1; cdr3_aa: CASSLEGSEFATNEKLFF
j_call: TRBJ2-7; v_call: TRBV19; cdr3_aa: CASPRGVREDEQYF
j_call: TRBJ2-2; v_call: TRBV30; cdr3_aa: CAWRGTGNTGELIF
j_call: TRBJ2-7; v_call: TRBV9; cdr3_aa: CASSVTLYEQYF
j_call: TRBJ1-5; v_call: TRBV5-8; cdr3_aa: CASSLVVGYSNQPQHF
j_call: TRBJ1-1; v_call: TRBV7-3; cdr3_aa: CASSSGEGTEAFF
j_call: TRBJ2-7; v_call: TRBV7-9; cdr3_aa: CASSLVHYEQYF
j_call: TRBJ2-1; v_call: TRBV6-6; cdr3_aa: CASSPRTGGSSYNEQFF
j_call: TRBJ2-3; v_call: TRBV18; cdr3_aa: CASSAPGGTDTQYF
j_call: TRBJ1-5; v_call: TRBV28; cdr3_aa: CASSSPGTGHTQPQHF
j_call: TRBJ1-1; v_call: TRBV12-3/TRBV12-4; cdr3_aa: CASSSGGEFTEAFF
j_call: TRBJ2-7; v_call: TRBV5-4; cdr3_aa: CASSGAGSSYEQYF